This TCR beta chain was observed in a study of T cell responses to AZD1222 COVID-19 vaccine. General study findings and limits: Reportedly, close to half of spike-specific TCRs are directed against unmutated variant regions. Spike-specific TCR breadth and depth grew following two AZD1222 doses.

This clone was picked up one time. Its specificity is unknown. TCRdb's copy holds only in-frame clones and misses some; the assay was immunoSEQ multiplex PCR. The profile covers fewer than 150,000 clones, with more than 85% appearing a single time and roughly 7% taken by the ten largest. This CDR3 region has 17 residues. Germline values: CDR1 SGDLS, CDR2 YYNGEE. V lost 4 bases to trimming and J lost 9 bases, with 26 bases between them. This TCR derives from an adult who received the AZD1222 COVID-19 vaccine. Sequenced material: peripheral blood, taken 28 days after the second AZD1222 dose. The chain couples TRBV9 to TRBJ1-5, with D possibly matching TRBD1 (6 bases). The CDR3 bases are TGTGCCAGCAGCCAGGGGTGGGGACTTCCTGGTGGTGGGCCCCAGCATTTT. This gives the protein CASSQGWGLPGGGPQHF.